The TCR beta chain under discussion was sequenced for a study of control samples from healthy donors and cancer patients. The germline CDR1 and CDR2 sequences are MNHNS and SASEGT. Trimming left V 8 bases short and J 0 bases short, with 11 bases between. The CDR3 sequence is 14 residues long. Profiling relied on immunoSEQ multiplex PCR, and the TCRdb table lists in-frame clones only, not all of them. The table records about 130,000 clones, about nine tenths of them present only once. J is TRBJ1-5 and V is TRBV6-1; D might be TRBD1 (5 bases). The sequenced sample was blood. This receptor was taken from a man younger than 30 in good health. The CDR3 loop is CASSPGGSNQPQHF. CDR3 bases: TGTGCCAGCTCACCGGGGGGTAGCAATCAGCCCCAGCATTTT.